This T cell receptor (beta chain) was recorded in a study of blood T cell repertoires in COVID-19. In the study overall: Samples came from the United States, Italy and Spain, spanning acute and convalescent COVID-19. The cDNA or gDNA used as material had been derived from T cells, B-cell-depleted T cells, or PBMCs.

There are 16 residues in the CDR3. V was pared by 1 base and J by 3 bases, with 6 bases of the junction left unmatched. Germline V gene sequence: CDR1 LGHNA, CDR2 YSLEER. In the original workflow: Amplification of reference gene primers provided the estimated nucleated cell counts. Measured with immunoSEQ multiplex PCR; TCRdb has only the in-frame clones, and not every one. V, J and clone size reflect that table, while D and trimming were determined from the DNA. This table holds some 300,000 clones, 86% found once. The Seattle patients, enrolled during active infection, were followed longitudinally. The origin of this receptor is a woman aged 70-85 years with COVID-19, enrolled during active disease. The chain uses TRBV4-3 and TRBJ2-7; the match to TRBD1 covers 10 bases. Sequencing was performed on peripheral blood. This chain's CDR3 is CASSQVPRDRGYEQYF. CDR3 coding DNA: TGCGCCAGCAGCCAAGTCCCCCGGGACAGGGGCTACGAGCAGTACTTC.